Detailed here is one T cell receptor beta chain. This sample is part of a study of blood T cell repertoires in COVID-19. Only in-frame clones appear in the TCRdb table, and some are missing; sequencing was by immunoSEQ multiplex PCR. This table has tens of thousands of clones, around 68% appearing once. Germline V lookup: CDR1 SGHRS, CDR2 YFSETQ. The CDR3 totals 18 residues. V dropped 5 bases and J dropped 7; count of bases not matched to a gene: 20. The chain combines TRBV5-1 with TRBJ2-7; 11 bases align to TRBD2. The source is a woman between 70 and 85 years old with acute or convalescent COVID-19. Sequencing was carried out using peripheral blood. The DNA for the CDR3 is TGCGCCAGCAGTTCGACTAGCGGGGACGGGCGGGGACTTCGGGAGCAGTACTTC. This encodes CASSSTSGDGRGLREQYF.